A selection of T cell receptor beta chains follows, all from one sample in a study of beta chain features in type 1 diabetes. Assay: immunoSEQ multiplex PCR; the TCRdb copy retains only in-frame clones and omits some. This sample carries 250,000 or so clones, about a fifth of them seen once, and the ten largest clones take around 0.03%. Sequenced sample: naive CD4+ T cells from blood. These receptors were collected from a woman aged 40 to 50 with type 1 diabetes. CDR3s include the opening cysteine and the closing phenylalanine or tryptophan. The D gene is left open where the match is weak. Some rows mark clone size as missing; the rest say once, few, many or name a class of expanded clone.

NA,NA,TRBJ2-2,TRBV28,15,CASSLPIGNTGELFF,TGTGCCAGCAGTTTACCCATCGGGAACACCGGGGAGCTGTTTTTT
NA,TRBD2,TRBJ2-3,TRBV5-1,17,CASSLYPLAGSTDTQYF,TGCGCCAGCAGCCTCTACCCACTAGCGGGGAGCACAGATACGCAGTATTTT
NA,TRBD1,TRBJ2-7,TRBV7-2,13,CASSFGTGPKQYF,TGTGCCAGCAGCTTCGGGACAGGGCCGAAGCAGTACTTC
NA,NA,TRBJ1-5,TRBV29-1,14,CSVAPQGLSQPQHF,TGCAGCGTTGCCCCACAGGGCCTCAGTCAGCCCCAGCATTTT
few,TRBD1,TRBJ2-3,TRBV28,15,CASRAQGASRDTQYF,TGTGCCAGCAGGGCTCAGGGGGCGTCCCGTGATACGCAGTATTTT
NA,NA,TRBJ2-7,TRBV18,16,CASSPPGPREAYEQYF,TGTGCCAGCTCACCACCGGGACCCAGGGAGGCCTACGAGCAGTACTTC
few,TRBD1,TRBJ2-7,TRBV23-1,14,CASSLREGAFEQYF,TGCGCCAGCAGTCTGAGAGAGGGGGCCTTCGAGCAGTACTTC
NA,TRBD1,TRBJ2-7,TRBV4-1,15,CASSQDKQGTYEQYF,TGCGCCAGCAGCCAAGATAAACAGGGGACCTACGAGCAGTACTTC
NA,NA,TRBJ1-2,TRBV29-1,16,CSVDGKDPNRNYGYTF,TGCAGCGTTGACGGGAAGGACCCTAACCGTAACTATGGCTACACCTTC
NA,TRBD1,TRBJ1-6,TRBV5-1,17,CASSPSGQGGDNSPLHF,TGCGCCAGCAGCCCCTCGGGACAGGGAGGTGATAATTCACCCCTCCACTTT
few,NA,TRBJ2-3,TRBV10-3,14,CAINGVQLTDTQYF,TGTGCCATCAACGGGGTACAACTCACAGATACGCAGTATTTT
NA,NA,TRBJ2-2,TRBV7-9,15,CASSLAPGNTGELFF,TGTGCCAGCAGCTTAGCGCCAGGGAACACCGGGGAGCTGTTTTTT
NA,NA,TRBJ1-6,TRBV28,11,CASSTNSPLHF,TGTGCCAGCAGCACAAATTCACCCCTCCACTTT
few,NA,TRBJ1-2,TRBV9,14,CASSVEGAGYGYTF,TGTGCCAGCAGCGTAGAAGGGGCCGGCTATGGCTACACCTTC
NA,NA,TRBJ1-5,TRBV28,17,CASSLIGGMGSNQPQHF,TGTGCCAGCAGTTTGATCGGCGGGATGGGTAGCAATCAGCCCCAGCATTTT
NA,NA,TRBJ1-1,TRBV28,13,CASSPRQSTEAFF,TGTGCCAGCAGTCCGAGGCAGAGCACTGAAGCTTTCTTT
NA,NA,TRBJ2-5,TRBV7-2,14,CASSLGGAGETQYF,TGTGCCAGCAGCTTAGGTGGGGCAGGGGAGACCCAGTACTTC
NA,NA,TRBJ2-6,TRBV5-4,17,CASSLGHLSSGANVLTF,TGTGCCAGCAGCTTGGGACACTTGTCCTCTGGGGCCAACGTCCTGACTTTC
few,NA,TRBJ2-3,TRBV7-9,15,CASSAGDSYTDTQYF,TGTGCCAGCAGCGCCGGGGACTCCTACACAGATACGCAGTATTTT
few,TRBD1,TRBJ2-2,TRBV4-3,17,CASSRMTGVKDTGELFF,TGCGCCAGCAGCCGGATGACAGGGGTGAAGGACACCGGGGAGCTGTTTTTT
NA,NA,TRBJ2-2,TRBV25-1,13,CASSERARGELFF,TGTGCCAGCAGTGAACGAGCGCGCGGGGAGCTGTTTTTT
NA,NA,TRBJ2-5,TRBV5-1,15,CASSLRSGNQETQYF,TGCGCCAGCAGCCTCCGGTCGGGAAACCAAGAGACCCAGTACTTC
few,NA,TRBJ1-5,TRBV2,14,CASGQQASNQPQHF,TGTGCCAGCGGACAACAGGCAAGCAATCAGCCCCAGCATTTT
NA,NA,TRBJ1-5,TRBV18,14,CASSPGNSNQPQHF,TGTGCCAGCTCACCCGGGAATAGCAATCAGCCCCAGCATTTT
few,NA,TRBJ2-3,TRBV28,12,CASSRVTDTQYF,TGTGCCAGCAGTCGAGTAACAGATACGCAGTATTTT
NA,NA,TRBJ2-3,TRBV5-1,15,CASSLVSSGTDTQYF,TGCGCCAGCAGCTTGGTGTCGAGCGGAACAGATACGCAGTATTTT
few,NA,TRBJ1-1,TRBV29-1,11,CSVYRGTEAFF,TGCAGCGTTTATAGGGGGACTGAAGCTTTCTTT
NA,NA,TRBJ2-7,TRBV19,13,CASSIRTAYEQYF,TGTGCCAGTAGTATTAGGACAGCCTACGAGCAGTACTTC
few,NA,TRBJ1-2,TRBV5-1,14,CASSLQGGKDGYTF,TGCGCCAGCAGCTTGCAGGGTGGGAAGGATGGCTACACCTTC
NA,TRBD2,TRBJ2-5,TRBV11-2,15,CASSLKAGGPETQYF,TGTGCCAGCAGCTTAAAAGCGGGAGGGCCCGAGACCCAGTACTTC
NA,NA,TRBJ2-7,TRBV9,14,CASSADSYSYEQYF,TGTGCCAGCAGCGCCGACTCTTACTCCTACGAGCAGTACTTC
NA,NA,TRBJ2-7,TRBV18,14,CASSLGSPSYEQYF,TGTGCCAGCTCGTTGGGGAGCCCCTCCTACGAGCAGTACTTC
few,TRBD2,TRBJ2-1,TRBV10-3,16,CAISDLSSGGPNEQFF,TGTGCCATCAGTGATTTGTCTAGCGGGGGGCCCAATGAGCAGTTCTTC
NA,NA,TRBJ1-2,TRBV19,12,CASSTDIHGYTF,TGTGCCAGTAGTACCGACATTCATGGCTACACCTTC
few,NA,TRBJ2-7,TRBV7-2,15,CASSPDTYSSYEQYF,TGTGCCAGCAGCCCCGACACCTACTCCTCCTACGAGCAGTACTTC
NA,TRBD2,TRBJ2-3,TRBV5-4,13,CASSLRGVDTQYF,TGTGCCAGCAGCTTGCGGGGGGTCGATACGCAGTATTTT
NA,TRBD1,TRBJ1-3,TRBV6-5,16,CASSYSEQGLGNTIYF,TGTGCCAGCAGTTACTCGGAACAGGGGTTGGGAAACACCATATATTTT
NA,NA,TRBJ2-5,TRBV15,17,CATSNPRGWSNGETQYF,TGTGCCACCAGCAACCCAAGGGGGTGGTCAAACGGGGAGACCCAGTACTTC
NA,NA,TRBJ2-1,TRBV19,11,CASAGLSEQFF,TGTGCCAGCGCAGGTCTTAGTGAGCAGTTCTTC
NA,NA,TRBJ2-5,TRBV28,13,CASTLGSQETQYF,TGTGCCAGCACCTTAGGGAGCCAAGAGACCCAGTACTTC
NA,TRBD1,TRBJ1-1,TRBV7-3,13,CASSRQGDTEAFF,TGTGCCAGCAGCCGACAGGGGGACACTGAAGCTTTCTTT